This TCR beta chain derives from a study of blood T cell repertoires in COVID-19 (dated by TCRdb to the early 2020s). At the level of the whole study: The collaborator samples originated in the United States, Italy and Spain and spanned the acute and convalescent phases of COVID-19. The prospective study material was composed of cDNA or gDNA derived from T cells, B-cell-depleted T cells, or PBMCs. Deeply sampled blood TCRbeta repertoires from subjects exposed to, actively infected with, or recovered from COVID-19 were included in the dataset. A freely available public database, intended as a resource for researchers studying the immune response to SARS-CoV-2, is where the repertoires were released. Samples came from the ongoing ImmuneRACE study (first 160 participants) plus 1,254 subjects from 6 global collaborators. Sample metadata almost always included a de-identified subject ID, COVID-19 status, age in years and sex. HLA class I and class II types, where available, came from metadata supplied by the sample provider rather than from assay-based typing.

In Seattle, one collaborating source enrolled patients while the infection was active and tracked those patients longitudinally over the course of disease. The collaborating institutions used their own protocols to collect whole blood in K2EDTA tubes. For TCRbeta analysis, collaborators shipped samples as frozen whole blood, isolated PBMCs, or DNA extracted from either of those sample types. Remarks on this clone: Its target antigen remains unknown. No base-level quality is on record; no much larger clone is a single base apart.

TCRbeta CDR3 regions were amplified from genomic DNA using the immunoSEQ Assay, a bias-controlled multiplex PCR. Turning to the authors' computational methods: Nucleated cell counts per sample were estimated from amplification of reference gene primers within the assay. Sequence reads were collapsed and filtered to measure the absolute abundance of every unique TCRbeta CDR3 rearrangement. For each sample, productive Simpson clonality was calculated as the square root of Simpson's diversity index across productive rearrangements. TCRdb obtained this table from immuneACCESS and retained in-frame rearrangements with V and J assigned. These tables miss some clones; where compared with another copy, unresolved V genes account for less than half of the shortfall, and the remainder is unexplained. That table supplies the V and J calls and clone size; D and trimming were determined from the DNA. Here the sample has just under 350,000 clones; 88% occur a single time. 7.3% of the sample comes from the top ten.

Points the paper makes about the study in general: The amount of clinical and demographic metadata varied by source and participant and was provided uncurated.

Sample: peripheral blood. This TCR derives from a woman in her 70s with COVID-19, enrolled during active disease.

DNA sequence: TGTGCCAGCAGCTTAGGGTCCGGGACTCTTTTGGATGAGCAGTTCTTC. This is translated as CASSLGSGTLLDEQFF. Recombination connected TRBV7-2 to TRBJ2-1, with TRBD2 tentatively as D gene (6 bases match). Relative to germline, V is 1 base shorter and J is 8 bases shorter, with 18 bases between their ends. As encoded in the germline V gene, CDR1 is SGHTA while CDR2 is FQGNSA. The CDR3 has 16 amino acids, counting the end cysteine and phenylalanine. Left in the record is the CDR3 DNA by itself, 48 bases read in frame from the first base.